A selection of T cell receptor beta chains follows, all from one sample in a study of T-cell memory formation after mild COVID-19. MiXCR, applied by TCRdb to the 5' RACE reads, yields one record per CDR3 protein. The table includes around 300,000 distinct CDR3 sequences, 14% detected once. The sequenced sample was PBMCs or a T cell subset sorted from them (not recorded which). The source is a man between 18 and 35 years old who had mild COVID-19 (a few samples of this study predate the infection). Cell type and time point are not known. Both conserved end residues are part of each CDR3. The order of the fields is D gene, V gene, J gene, clone size, CDR3 protein, CDR3 DNA. The D gene is left open where the match is weak. Clone size is stated in some rows and not others, as once, few, many or a class when expanded.

d_call: -; v_call: TRBV6-1; j_call: TRBJ2-3; clone_size: -; cdr3_aa: CASNQGTDTQYF; cdr3_nt: TGTGCCAGCAATCAGGGGACAGATACGCAGTATTTT
d_call: TRBD1; v_call: TRBV25-1; j_call: TRBJ1-4; clone_size: -; cdr3_aa: CASSWGQPNEKLFF; cdr3_nt: TGTGCCAGCAGTTGGGGACAGCCTAATGAAAAACTGTTTTTT
d_call: -; v_call: TRBV7-9; j_call: TRBJ2-5; clone_size: -; cdr3_aa: CASSFVSYRETQYF; cdr3_nt: TGTGCCAGCAGCTTCGTCTCTTACCGGGAGACCCAGTACTTC
d_call: -; v_call: TRBV19; j_call: TRBJ2-5; clone_size: -; cdr3_aa: CASTPTGVGETQYF; cdr3_nt: TGTGCCAGTACCCCCACGGGGGTGGGGGAGACCCAGTACTTC
d_call: -; v_call: TRBV24-1; j_call: TRBJ2-3; clone_size: -; cdr3_aa: CATSDGVADTQYF; cdr3_nt: TGTGCCACCAGTGATGGGGTGGCAGATACGCAGTATTTT
d_call: -; v_call: TRBV30; j_call: TRBJ1-2; clone_size: -; cdr3_aa: CAWSVSWRGARRDYGYTF; cdr3_nt: TGTGCCTGGAGTGTAAGTTGGAGGGGCGCGAGGAGAGACTATGGCTACACCTTC
d_call: -; v_call: TRBV10-3; j_call: TRBJ1-2; clone_size: -; cdr3_aa: CAISESRGDYGYTF; cdr3_nt: TGTGCCATCAGTGAGTCGAGGGGCGACTATGGCTACACCTTC
d_call: TRBD1; v_call: TRBV12-3/TRBV12-4; j_call: TRBJ1-2; clone_size: -; cdr3_aa: CASSSAGTGAIGYTF; cdr3_nt: TGTGCCAGCAGTTCAGCAGGGACAGGCGCGATTGGCTACACCTTC
d_call: TRBD1; v_call: TRBV6-2/TRBV6-3; j_call: TRBJ2-5; clone_size: few; cdr3_aa: CASSGQGRSPETQYF; cdr3_nt: TGTGCCAGCAGTGGACAGGGACGGAGTCCAGAGACCCAGTACTTC
d_call: -; v_call: TRBV7-8; j_call: TRBJ1-5; clone_size: -; cdr3_aa: CASSLGTGGKMGQPQHF; cdr3_nt: TGTGCCAGCAGCTTGGGGACGGGGGGGAAGATGGGACAGCCCCAGCATTTT
d_call: TRBD2; v_call: TRBV13; j_call: TRBJ2-1; clone_size: few; cdr3_aa: CASSPGTSGDNEQFF; cdr3_nt: TGTGCCAGCAGCCCGGGGACTAGCGGGGACAATGAGCAGTTCTTC
d_call: -; v_call: TRBV27; j_call: TRBJ1-1; clone_size: -; cdr3_aa: CASSPRVRDNTEAFF; cdr3_nt: TGTGCCAGCAGCCCACGCGTCAGGGACAACACTGAAGCTTTCTTT
d_call: TRBD2; v_call: TRBV12-3/TRBV12-4; j_call: TRBJ2-1; clone_size: few; cdr3_aa: CASSFRLAGNSYNEQFF; cdr3_nt: TGTGCCAGCAGTTTTCGACTAGCGGGGAACTCCTACAATGAGCAGTTCTTC
d_call: TRBD1; v_call: TRBV9; j_call: TRBJ1-4; clone_size: -; cdr3_aa: CASGELDRGKLFF; cdr3_nt: TGTGCCAGCGGCGAATTAGACAGGGGAAAACTGTTTTTT
d_call: TRBD1; v_call: TRBV7-9; j_call: TRBJ2-5; clone_size: -; cdr3_aa: CASRRTGGAFGETQYF; cdr3_nt: TGTGCCAGCAGACGGACAGGGGGCGCGTTTGGAGAGACCCAGTACTTC
d_call: TRBD1; v_call: TRBV6-4; j_call: TRBJ2-6; clone_size: -; cdr3_aa: CASRRTGVGANVLTF; cdr3_nt: TGTGCCAGCAGAAGGACAGGGGTAGGGGCCAACGTCCTGACTTTC
d_call: -; v_call: TRBV7-3; j_call: TRBJ2-2; clone_size: few; cdr3_aa: CASSFQPTVNTGELFF; cdr3_nt: TGTGCCAGCAGCTTCCAACCGACGGTGAACACCGGGGAGCTGTTTTTT
d_call: -; v_call: TRBV5-1; j_call: TRBJ2-4; clone_size: -; cdr3_aa: CASSTYPEPAKNIQYF; cdr3_nt: TGCGCCAGCAGCACCTACCCGGAACCCGCCAAAAACATTCAGTACTTC
d_call: -; v_call: TRBV7-9; j_call: TRBJ1-5; clone_size: few; cdr3_aa: CASSMDNQPQHF; cdr3_nt: TGTGCCAGCAGTATGGATAATCAGCCCCAGCATTTT
d_call: TRBD1; v_call: TRBV18; j_call: TRBJ1-1; clone_size: few; cdr3_aa: CASSPQDRDAEAFF; cdr3_nt: TGTGCCAGCTCACCACAAGACAGGGACGCTGAAGCTTTCTTT
d_call: TRBD2; v_call: TRBV2; j_call: TRBJ2-1; clone_size: -; cdr3_aa: CASRRGGSPYNEQFF; cdr3_nt: TGTGCCAGCCGGCGGGGGGGCTCCCCCTACAATGAGCAGTTCTTC
d_call: TRBD2; v_call: TRBV7-3; j_call: TRBJ2-1; clone_size: few; cdr3_aa: CASSLTSGGAREQFF; cdr3_nt: TGTGCCAGCAGCTTAACTAGCGGGGGGGCGCGGGAGCAGTTCTTC
d_call: TRBD2; v_call: TRBV9; j_call: TRBJ2-7; clone_size: few; cdr3_aa: CASSVGVAGDGEQYF; cdr3_nt: TGTGCCAGCAGCGTAGGGGTAGCGGGGGATGGCGAGCAGTACTTC
d_call: -; v_call: TRBV3-1; j_call: TRBJ1-1; clone_size: few; cdr3_aa: CASSARTDAEAFF; cdr3_nt: TGTGCCAGCAGCGCCAGGACAGACGCCGAAGCTTTCTTT
d_call: TRBD2; v_call: TRBV7-2; j_call: TRBJ2-3; clone_size: many; cdr3_aa: CASSLIAGGRTDTQYF; cdr3_nt: TGTGCCAGCAGCCTGATAGCGGGGGGGCGCACAGATACGCAGTATTTT
d_call: TRBD1; v_call: TRBV18; j_call: TRBJ1-1; clone_size: -; cdr3_aa: CASFERGTGMNTEAFF; cdr3_nt: TGTGCCAGTTTTGAACGCGGGACAGGCATGAACACTGAAGCTTTCTTT
d_call: TRBD2; v_call: TRBV20-1; j_call: TRBJ2-1; clone_size: -; cdr3_aa: CSAISGTSARQFF; cdr3_nt: TGCAGTGCGATTTCAGGGACTAGCGCACGGCAGTTCTTC
d_call: TRBD1; v_call: TRBV5-6; j_call: TRBJ2-3; clone_size: -; cdr3_aa: CASSAAGQGRTDTQYF; cdr3_nt: TGTGCCAGCAGCGCCGCGGGACAGGGGCGCACAGATACGCAGTATTTT
d_call: TRBD1; v_call: TRBV7-6; j_call: TRBJ2-5; clone_size: -; cdr3_aa: CASSHRGHQETQYF; cdr3_nt: TGTGCCAGCAGCCACAGGGGACACCAAGAGACCCAGTACTTC
d_call: TRBD1; v_call: TRBV4-3; j_call: TRBJ1-2; clone_size: -; cdr3_aa: CASSQVGRGSYTF; cdr3_nt: TGCGCCAGCAGCCAAGTGGGCAGGGGGAGCTACACCTTC
d_call: -; v_call: TRBV6-1; j_call: TRBJ1-2; clone_size: few; cdr3_aa: CASSEGLPTRSAF; cdr3_nt: TGTGCCAGCAGTGAAGGTTTGCCAACTAGGAGCGCCTTC
d_call: -; v_call: TRBV5-1; j_call: TRBJ1-1; clone_size: -; cdr3_aa: CASSLQTANTEAFF; cdr3_nt: TGCGCCAGCAGCTTACAAACTGCGAACACTGAAGCTTTCTTT
d_call: -; v_call: TRBV4-3; j_call: TRBJ2-1; clone_size: few; cdr3_aa: CASSKQGLYNEQFF; cdr3_nt: TGCGCCAGCAGTAAACAGGGATTATATAATGAGCAGTTCTTC
d_call: -; v_call: TRBV12-3/TRBV12-4; j_call: TRBJ1-4; clone_size: few; cdr3_aa: CASSLPGGGVEKLFF; cdr3_nt: TGTGCCAGCAGTCTCCCCGGGGGGGGGGTCGAAAAACTGTTTTTT
d_call: -; v_call: TRBV10-1; j_call: TRBJ2-2; clone_size: -; cdr3_aa: CATKRDPATGELFF; cdr3_nt: TGCGCCACCAAAAGGGACCCGGCGACCGGGGAGCTGTTTTTT
d_call: TRBD1; v_call: TRBV27; j_call: TRBJ1-1; clone_size: -; cdr3_aa: CASAGTGDSLNTEAFF; cdr3_nt: TGTGCCAGCGCCGGGACAGGGGACAGCTTGAACACTGAAGCTTTCTTT
d_call: -; v_call: TRBV6-1; j_call: TRBJ2-2; clone_size: -; cdr3_aa: CASSASAGHNTGELFF; cdr3_nt: TGTGCCAGCAGTGCCTCGGCGGGGCATAACACCGGGGAGCTGTTTTTT
d_call: -; v_call: TRBV4-3; j_call: TRBJ2-7; clone_size: -; cdr3_aa: CASSLGGGDEQYF; cdr3_nt: TGCGCCAGCAGCCTGGGGGGTGGGGACGAGCAGTACTTC
d_call: -; v_call: TRBV5-1; j_call: TRBJ2-1; clone_size: -; cdr3_aa: CASSSRAFNEQFF; cdr3_nt: TGCGCCAGCAGCTCCCGAGCGTTCAATGAGCAGTTCTTC
d_call: TRBD1; v_call: TRBV20-1; j_call: TRBJ1-1; clone_size: -; cdr3_aa: CSARDQGQGNTEAFF; cdr3_nt: TGCAGTGCTAGAGATCAGGGACAGGGGAACACTGAAGCTTTCTTT
d_call: TRBD1; v_call: TRBV6-4; j_call: TRBJ2-7; clone_size: few; cdr3_aa: CASSGTGGPYEQYF; cdr3_nt: TGTGCCAGCAGCGGGACAGGGGGCCCCTACGAGCAGTACTTC
d_call: -; v_call: TRBV7-3; j_call: TRBJ2-1; clone_size: few; cdr3_aa: CASSFVPGAYNEQFF; cdr3_nt: TGTGCCAGCAGCTTCGTACCGGGGGCCTACAATGAGCAGTTCTTC
d_call: TRBD1; v_call: TRBV13; j_call: TRBJ1-1; clone_size: -; cdr3_aa: CASSLSGGAGGNTEAFF; cdr3_nt: TGTGCCAGCAGCTTATCCGGGGGCGCAGGGGGAAACACTGAAGCTTTCTTT
d_call: TRBD1; v_call: TRBV20-1; j_call: TRBJ1-2; clone_size: few; cdr3_aa: CSANTGTDYGYTF; cdr3_nt: TGCAGTGCGAACACCGGGACAGACTATGGCTACACCTTC
d_call: -; v_call: TRBV5-1; j_call: TRBJ2-3; clone_size: many; cdr3_aa: CASSSHPGEDTQYF; cdr3_nt: TGCGCCAGCAGCTCCCACCCGGGCGAGGATACGCAGTATTTT
d_call: -; v_call: TRBV5-6; j_call: TRBJ1-6; clone_size: many; cdr3_aa: CASGKGNSPLHF; cdr3_nt: TGTGCCAGCGGGAAAGGGAATTCACCCCTCCACTTT
d_call: TRBD1; v_call: TRBV28; j_call: TRBJ2-5; clone_size: few; cdr3_aa: CASLPTGQNQETQYF; cdr3_nt: TGTGCCAGCCTTCCCACGGGACAGAACCAAGAGACCCAGTACTTC
d_call: -; v_call: TRBV24-1; j_call: TRBJ2-3; clone_size: few; cdr3_aa: CATSDSSTDTQYF; cdr3_nt: TGTGCCACCAGTGATTCGAGCACAGATACGCAGTATTTT
d_call: -; v_call: TRBV5-8; j_call: TRBJ1-5; clone_size: -; cdr3_aa: CASSLPGTRYSNQPQHF; cdr3_nt: TGTGCCAGCAGCTTGCCCGGGACCCGATATAGCAATCAGCCCCAGCATTTT
d_call: -; v_call: TRBV6-1; j_call: TRBJ2-7; clone_size: few; cdr3_aa: CASSEHSAYEQYF; cdr3_nt: TGTGCCAGCAGTGAGCACAGCGCATACGAGCAGTACTTC
d_call: -; v_call: TRBV10-3; j_call: TRBJ2-2; clone_size: few; cdr3_aa: CAISGYLGAPGELFF; cdr3_nt: TGTGCCATCAGTGGATACCTTGGGGCCCCCGGGGAGCTGTTTTTT
d_call: -; v_call: TRBV7-9; j_call: TRBJ1-1; clone_size: many; cdr3_aa: CASSLGEGTEAFF; cdr3_nt: TGTGCCAGCAGCTTAGGGGAGGGCACTGAAGCTTTCTTT
d_call: -; v_call: TRBV15; j_call: TRBJ1-1; clone_size: few; cdr3_aa: CATSRDQGSTEAFF; cdr3_nt: TGTGCCACCAGCAGAGATCAGGGGAGCACTGAAGCTTTCTTT
d_call: -; v_call: TRBV4-3; j_call: TRBJ2-1; clone_size: -; cdr3_aa: CASSQLPGTEQFF; cdr3_nt: TGCGCCAGCAGCCAGCTCCCCGGGACCGAGCAGTTCTTC
d_call: -; v_call: TRBV19; j_call: TRBJ1-2; clone_size: -; cdr3_aa: CATIDQGAHNYGYTF; cdr3_nt: TGTGCCACAATCGATCAGGGAGCCCATAACTATGGCTACACCTTC
d_call: -; v_call: TRBV5-1; j_call: TRBJ2-7; clone_size: -; cdr3_aa: CASSLEQGLAYEQYF; cdr3_nt: TGCGCCAGCAGCTTGGAGCAGGGCTTAGCCTACGAGCAGTACTTC
d_call: -; v_call: TRBV20-1; j_call: TRBJ2-5; clone_size: -; cdr3_aa: CSAIFRVAQETQYF; cdr3_nt: TGCAGTGCCATATTCAGGGTCGCCCAAGAGACCCAGTACTTC
d_call: -; v_call: TRBV27; j_call: TRBJ2-6; clone_size: few; cdr3_aa: CASSLHEGPYSGANVLTF; cdr3_nt: TGTGCCAGCAGTTTACATGAGGGCCCTTACTCTGGGGCCAACGTCCTGACTTTC
d_call: TRBD1; v_call: TRBV29-1; j_call: TRBJ1-5; clone_size: once; cdr3_aa: CSVGQGNSNQPQHF; cdr3_nt: TGCAGCGTTGGACAGGGTAATAGCAATCAGCCCCAGCATTTT
d_call: TRBD1; v_call: TRBV15; j_call: TRBJ1-1; clone_size: few; cdr3_aa: CAIETGPSGEAFF; cdr3_nt: TGTGCCATCGAGACAGGGCCTTCGGGTGAAGCTTTCTTT